This T cell receptor beta chain derives from a study of T cell responses to AZD1222 COVID-19 vaccine. Study-level background: Pooling covered second doses at about 4 or about 12 weeks.

V was trimmed by 2 bases and J by 7 bases, leaving 12 bases between them. Germline V CDR1 and CDR2: GTSNPN, SVGIG (reference sequence). CDR3 length: 14 amino acids. This clone showed up just once. TCRdb's copy holds only in-frame clones and misses some; the assay was immunoSEQ multiplex PCR. The sample records over 70,000 clones, approximately 85% being singletons. This chain joins TRBV30 and TRBJ1-6; TRBD1 is a possible D gene (6 bases). This sample comprised peripheral blood, obtained on day 0 of AZD1222 vaccination. The TCR originated in an adult in good health. CDR3 DNA sequence: TGTGCCTGGAGTACACAGGGATGGAATTCACCCCTCCACTTT. Translation: CAWSTQGWNSPLHF.